The 8 T cell receptor beta chains below come from one sample, sequenced in a study of T cell responses to AZD1222 COVID-19 vaccine. The data were produced by immunoSEQ multiplex PCR, yet TCRdb's version contains in-frame clones alone and is incomplete. The table shows about 150,000 clones, with 90% occurring only once. The sequences come from peripheral blood, collected 28 days after the second AZD1222 dose. The receptors come from an adult who received the AZD1222 COVID-19 vaccine.

V and J are TRBV6-1 and TRBJ2-3; D is perhaps TRBD1 or TRBD2 (5 bases each). The CDR3 spans 17 residues. Per germline, CDR1 MNHNS and CDR2 SASEGT. Trimming removed 2 bases at V and 2 bases at J, with 17 bases between. The CDR3, as DNA: TGTGCCAGCAGTGAACGTCATGGGCAGGGAGTCACAGATACGCAGTATTTT. Translating it yields CASSERHGQGVTDTQYF.

The chain employs TRBV6-2 or TRBV6-3 and TRBJ2-7; 7 bases align to TRBD1. CDR1 is MNHEY and CDR2 is SVGEGT in the germline V gene. This CDR3 is built from 17 residues. V shed 0 bases and J 2 bases; nucleotides not matched to a gene: 10. For the CDR3, the DNA is TGTGCCAGCAGTTACTCCCCCCCCGACAGGGTTCCCTACGAGCAGTACTTC. This gives the protein CASSYSPPDRVPYEQYF.

This rearrangement joins TRBV23-1 to TRBJ1-1; D gene ambiguous. TRBV23-1 qualifies as an ORF whose function is uncertain. This CDR3 spans 20 amino acids. V shed 0 bases and J shed 1 base, with 24 bases lying between them. CDR3 amino acids: CASSQSEGPRPPRANTEAFF. The CDR3 DNA follows: TGCGCCAGCAGTCAATCAGAGGGCCCCAGGCCTCCGCGGGCGAACACTGAAGCTTTCTTT.

This chain links TRBV5-1 with TRBJ2-7; D could derive from TRBD1 or TRBD2 (5 bases each). The germline V gene has CDR1 SGHRS and CDR2 YFSETQ. This CDR3 has 13 amino acids. V lost 3 bases, J lost 3 bases, and 10 bases lay in between. CDR3 in amino acids: CASSWGRYYEQYF. The CDR3 DNA reads TGCGCCAGCAGCTGGGGACGGTACTACGAGCAGTACTTC.

The genes are TRBV5-6 and TRBJ2-1; TRBD1 or TRBD2 may be the D gene (5 bases each). Trimming cost V 3 bases and J 2 bases, with 18 bases left between them. The CDR3 is 17 residues long. Germline CDR1 reads SGHDT; CDR2 reads YYEEEE. This CDR3 is CASSSPRGGTTYNEQFF. CDR3 DNA: TGTGCCAGCAGCTCTCCCCGGGGCGGAACAACCTACAATGAGCAGTTCTTC.

The CDR3 DNA reads TGTGCCTGGAGTGTAGGTTACGGGGAGGGCTACACCTTC. Translating it yields CAWSVGYGEGYTF. The rearrangement uses TRBV30 and TRBJ1-2; D is ambiguous. This CDR3 is built from 13 residues. CDR1 and CDR2 (germline): GTSNPN, SVGIG (reference sequence). Trimming took off 0 bases at V and 8 bases at J, with 13 bases between the two ends.

The chain employs TRBV5-1 and TRBJ1-6; D unresolved. The length of the CDR3 is 13 residues. The V and J ends lost 4 bases and 10 bases respectively, with 12 bases between them. Germline V gives CDR1 SGHRS, CDR2 YFSETQ. The DNA of the CDR3 is TGCGCCAGCAGCACCCCGGAAGGGTCACCCCTCCACTTT. This gives the protein CASSTPEGSPLHF. Complete variable domain (other parts from reference TRBV5-1 and TRBJ1-6): KAGVTQTPRYLIKTRGQQVTLSCSPISGHRSVSWYQQTPGQGLQFLFEYFSETQRNKGNFPGRFSGRQFSNSRSEMNVSTLELGDSALYLCASSTPEGSPLHFGNGTRLTVT.

The chain has TRBV2 and TRBJ1-6; D unclear. The length of the CDR3 is 14 residues. Germline V lookup: CDR1 SNHLY, CDR2 FYNNEI. Trimming left V 4 bases short and J 5 bases short, with 9 bases between. In DNA form, the CDR3 reads TGTGCCAGCAGTGCGGGGAAAGATAATTCACCCCTCCACTTT. Its translation: CASSAGKDNSPLHF.